The 29 T cell receptor beta chains below were found in one sample sequenced in a study of Ad26.COV2.S vaccination and SARS-CoV-2 variants. Treatment indicated: around 19 received Ad26.COV2.S at low or high dose, single or two shots; about 5 received placebo; per-sample allocation not given. The samples date from day 63 after the first vaccine or placebo injection. The protocol was immunoSEQ multiplex PCR, while the TCRdb copy is restricted to in-frame clones and leaves out a portion. The data show around 450,000 clones, with around 87% seen just once and 3.6% held by the top ten. Source: peripheral blood, taken in a trial of Ad26.COV2.S vaccine versus placebo. The receptor set was obtained from a person aged 18 to 65 who received the Ad26.COV2.S COVID-19 vaccine or a placebo.

This sequence joins TRBV27 and TRBJ2-3; 7 nucleotides align to TRBD2. The CDR3 length is 17 residues. The germline CDR1 and CDR2 sequences are MNHEY and SMNVEV (reference sequence). V lost 5 bases and J lost 3; bases outside the gene matches: 14. The CDR3 loop reads CASSPYRLRGSTDTQYF. The CDR3 DNA follows: TGTGCCAGCAGTCCCTACAGGTTGCGGGGGAGTACAGATACGCAGTATTTT.

The V call is TRBV3-1 (or the pseudogene TRBV3-2), the J call TRBJ2-7; 11 positions agree with TRBD1. V dropped 3 bases and J dropped 4; count of bases not matched to a gene: 5. The CDR3 is 15 residues long. Germline CDR1 is LGHDT and CDR2 is YNNKEL (reference sequence). CDR3 nucleotides: TGTGCCAGCAGCCAGGCCGGACAGGGGGCTTACGAGCAGTACTTC. This gives the protein CASSQAGQGAYEQYF.

The genes are TRBV28 and TRBJ1-4; TRBD1 is a possible D gene (5 bases). Trimming cost V 5 bases and J 8 bases, with 18 bases left between them. The CDR3 contains 15 residues. The germline V gene has CDR1 MDHEN and CDR2 SYDVKM. The CDR3 DNA reads as TGTGCCAGCAGTACGATCTGGCAGGGCAACGAAAAACTGTTTTTT. This gives the protein CASSTIWQGNEKLFF.

The chain's CDR3 is CSVQWGETQYF. The CDR3, as DNA: TGCAGCGTTCAGTGGGGGGAGACCCAGTACTTC. The V gene is TRBV29-1, the J gene TRBJ2-5; D is possibly TRBD1 or TRBD2 (5 bases each). From germline, CDR1 is SQVTM and CDR2 ANQGSEA. This CDR3 has 11 amino acids. V shed 5 bases and J shed 5 bases, with 9 bases lying between them. Combining the CDR3 with reference TRBV29-1 and TRBJ2-5 gives the whole variable domain SAVISQKPSRDICQRGTSLTIQCQVDSQVTMMFWYRQQPGQSLTLIATANQGSEATYESGFVIDKFPISRPNLTFSTLTVSNMSPEDSSIYLCSVQWGETQYFGPGTRLLVL.

The V call is TRBV6-2 or TRBV6-3, the J call TRBJ2-7; 9 positions match TRBD2. Germline CDR1 and CDR2: MNHEY and SVGEGT. Trimming took 6 bases from V and 0 from J; bases not matched to a gene: 3. This CDR3 is built from 14 residues. The CDR3 DNA reads as TGTGCCAGCAGCCCTAGCGGGACCTCCTACGAGCAGTACTTC. Amino acids: CASSPSGTSYEQYF.

The CDR3 sequence is CAWSSLRGVKYGYTF. The CDR3 DNA follows: TGTGCCTGGAGTTCACTCCGGGGCGTTAAGTATGGCTACACCTTC. This sequence joins TRBV30 and TRBJ1-2; D may be TRBD1 (5 bases). V dropped 2 bases and J dropped 5 bases, with 18 bases sitting between them. The CDR3 extends over 15 amino acids. Germline V gene data show CDR1 as GTSNPN and CDR2 as SVGIG (reference sequence). Full variable domain (rest looked up from reference TRBV30 and TRBJ1-2): SQTIHQWPATLVQPVGSPLSLECTVEGTSNPNLYWYRQAAGRGLQLLFYSVGIGQISSEVPQNLSASRPQDRQFILSSKKLLLSDSGFYLCAWSSLRGVKYGYTFGSGTRLTVV.

The J gene is TRBJ1-1, the V gene TRBV7-2, with D possibly matching TRBD1 (5 bases). This CDR3 is 17 amino acids long. Germline lookup yields CDR1 SGHTA and CDR2 FQGNSA. V was trimmed by 4 bases and J by 0 bases, leaving 18 bases between them. The CDR3 reads CASSYPLRGRLNTEAFF. Here the CDR3 DNA reads TGTGCCAGCAGCTACCCCCTTAGGGGCCGCTTGAACACTGAAGCTTTCTTT.

This clone was seen only a few times. The chain couples TRBV30 to TRBJ2-7; D remains unclear. The V end was cut by 1 base, the J end by 5 bases, with 9 bases between. CDR1 GTSNPN and CDR2 SVGIG come from the germline V gene (reference sequence). The CDR3 spans 12 residues. The CDR3 spells CAWSATSNEQYF. The CDR3 DNA reads as TGTGCCTGGAGTGCCACTTCCAACGAGCAGTACTTC.

CDR3 sequence: CASSLGPYSNQPQHF. The DNA of the CDR3 is TGTGCCAGCAGCTTGGGGCCCTATAGCAATCAGCCCCAGCATTTT. The rearrangement uses TRBV5-4 and TRBJ1-5, with D uncertain. Germline V gene sequence: CDR1 SGHNT, CDR2 YYREEE (reference sequence). V was pared by 0 bases and J by 0 bases, with 7 bases between. This CDR3 comprises 15 residues.

The chain combines TRBV3-1 (or the pseudogene TRBV3-2) with TRBJ2-3; TRBD2 matches at 16 bases. The germline V gene encodes CDR1 LGHDT and CDR2 YNNKEL (reference sequence). V shed 1 base, J shed 3 bases, and the junction held 7 bases outside the gene matches. The CDR3 consists of 19 residues. The CDR3 protein is CASSQAGTSGGALTDTQYF. CDR3 sequence (DNA): TGTGCCAGCAGCCAAGCTGGGACTAGCGGGGGGGCCCTGACAGATACGCAGTATTTT.

The rearrangement links TRBV20-1 to TRBJ2-5, with D hard to call. V was trimmed by 3 bases and J by 2 bases, leaving 10 bases between them. The CDR3 loop spans 13 amino acids. Germline lookup yields CDR1 DFQATT and CDR2 SNEGSKA (reference sequence). The CDR3 DNA follows: TGCAGTGCTAGTTTAGTTCGTCAAGAGACCCAGTACTTC. Protein product: CSASLVRQETQYF.

In its sample, this clone was seen once. This rearrangement joins TRBV6-6 to TRBJ2-4; TRBD1 is a possible D gene (6 bases). This CDR3 has 16 amino acids. Trimming took 6 bases from V and 0 from J, leaving 15 bases between them. Per the germline V gene, CDR1 is MNHNY and CDR2 is SVGAGI (reference sequence). The CDR3 here is CASRTDRTLAKNIQYF. The CDR3, as DNA: TGTGCCAGCAGAACAGACAGGACCTTAGCCAAAAACATTCAGTACTTC.

The rearrangement links TRBV9 to TRBJ2-1; D not resolved. Trimming took 3 bases from V and 9 from J, leaving 7 bases between them. CDR1 and CDR2 from the germline V gene are SGDLS and YYNGEE. This CDR3 is 11 amino acids long. Here the CDR3 DNA reads TGTGCCAGCAGCGCGTCAGTTGAGCAGTTCTTC. This translates into CASSASVEQFF. The variable domain in full, completed from reference TRBV9 and TRBJ2-1, reads DSGVTQTPKHLITATGQRVTLRCSPRSGDLSVYWYQQSLDQGLQFLIQYYNGEERAKGNILERFSAQQFPDLHSELNLSSLELGDSALYFCASSASVEQFFGPGTRLTVL.

CDR3 loop: CASSPKGYEQYF. DNA for the CDR3: TGTGCCAGCAGCCCCAAAGGATACGAGCAGTACTTC. This rearrangement joins TRBV6-5 to TRBJ2-7; no firm D call. The CDR3 has 12 residues. The V end lost 6 bases, the J end lost 4 bases, and 10 bases lay between the germline ends. Germline V gives CDR1 MNHEY, CDR2 SVGAGI.

This chain uses TRBV4-3 with TRBJ2-4, with TRBD1 as a possible D gene (5 bases). Trimming took off 1 base at V and 6 bases at J, with 13 bases between the two ends. Germline V gives CDR1 LGHNA, CDR2 YSLEER. The CDR3 length is 15 residues. CDR3 region: CASSQGVGDANIQYF. CDR3 bases: TGCGCCAGCAGCCAAGGGGTAGGGGATGCAAACATTCAGTACTTC.

The chain combines TRBV10-3 with TRBJ2-7; D ambiguous. Germline V gene lookup returns CDR1 ENHRY and CDR2 SYGVKD. The CDR3 has 15 amino acids. V was shortened by 4 bases and J by 0 bases, with 13 bases between the two germline ends. CDR3 in DNA: TGTGCCATCAGTGTACGACTTTCCAGCTCCTACGAGCAGTACTTC. This encodes CAISVRLSSSYEQYF.

CDR3 nucleotides: TGTGCCAGTAGATCCCCATGGGGCATGAACACTGAAGCTTTCTTT. This gives the protein CASRSPWGMNTEAFF. The chain couples TRBV19 to TRBJ1-1, with a weak D call TRBD1 (5 bases). CDR1 and CDR2 (germline): LNHDA, SQIVND (reference sequence). V was shortened by 6 bases and J by 0 bases, with 14 bases between the two germline ends. The CDR3 spans 15 residues. The entire variable domain, with the rest obtained from reference TRBV19 and TRBJ1-1, is as follows: DGGITQSPKYLFRKEGQNVTLSCEQNLNHDAMYWYRQDPGQGLRLIYYSQIVNDFQKGDIAEGYSVSREKKESFPLTVTSAQKNPTAFYLCASRSPWGMNTEAFFGQGTRLTVV.

The gene calls are TRBV9 and TRBJ1-6; weak D call: TRBD1 (6 bases). CDR3 size: 15 residues. The V gene lost 0 bases and the J gene lost 8 bases, with 12 bases spanning the gap. The V gene's germline CDR1 is SGDLS and CDR2 YYNGEE. DNA for the CDR3: TGTGCCAGCAGCGTAGAATTGACAGGTGATTCACCCCTCCACTTT. Its protein product is CASSVELTGDSPLHF.

This chain uses TRBV5-1 with TRBJ2-5; D possibly corresponds to TRBD2 (5 bases). The CDR3 is 14 residues long. With 1 base removed from V and 5 bases from J, the gap between germline ends came to 12 bases. The germline gives CDR1 SGHRS, CDR2 YFSETQ. The chain's CDR3 is CASSLWASRETQYF. In DNA, the CDR3 is TGCGCCAGCAGCTTGTGGGCTAGCAGGGAGACCCAGTACTTC.

The sample holds one count of this clone. The rearrangement uses TRBV7-9 and TRBJ2-3, with D tentatively TRBD2 (5 bases). Germline lookup yields CDR1 SEHNR and CDR2 FQNEAQ (reference sequence). The CDR3 runs to 16 residues. V lost 1 base, J lost 6 bases, and 17 bases lay in between. As DNA, the CDR3 is TGTGCCAGCAGCTTAGGAGGAGCGGTGCAGTCGGATACGCAGTATTTT. The encoded protein is CASSLGGAVQSDTQYF.

This clone appeared many times. This rearrangement joins TRBV24-1 to TRBJ2-2; D perhaps matches TRBD1 (6 bases). Germline CDR1 reads KGHDR; CDR2 reads SFDVKD. This CDR3 comprises 15 residues. Trimming removed 6 bases at V and 3 bases at J, with 13 bases between. This chain's CDR3 is CATSNSNRDTGELFF. CDR3 coding DNA: TGTGCCACCAGTAATTCCAACAGGGACACCGGGGAGCTGTTTTTT.

J is TRBJ1-1 and V is TRBV27; D gene uncertain. Germline CDR1 reads MNHEY; CDR2 reads SMNVEV (reference sequence). Trimming pared 2 bases from V and 0 bases from J, leaving 7 bases between. The CDR3 consists of 14 residues. The CDR3, as DNA: TGTGCCAGCAGTTTAAGGACGGTGAACACTGAAGCTTTCTTT. As protein: CASSLRTVNTEAFF.

The sample holds one count of this clone. The chain combines TRBV29-1 with TRBJ2-1; D not certain. V lost 1 base, J lost 4 bases, and 8 bases lay in between. Looked up from germline, CDR1 is SQVTM and CDR2 is ANQGSEA. The CDR3 extends over 13 amino acids. The CDR3 loop reads CSVEAAQYNEQFF. Written as DNA, the CDR3 is TGCAGCGTTGAAGCTGCTCAGTACAATGAGCAGTTCTTC.

The chain carries TRBV5-6 and TRBJ1-3; perhaps TRBD1 as D (5 bases). The CDR3 covers 15 residues. The germline CDR1 and CDR2 sequences are SGHDT and YYEEEE. Trimming cost V 0 bases and J 4 bases, with 11 bases left between them. The CDR3 spells CASSLDPGPGNTIYF. Written as DNA, the CDR3 is TGTGCCAGCAGCTTGGATCCAGGGCCGGGAAACACCATATATTTT.

The J gene is TRBJ1-4, the V gene TRBV19, with D possibly matching TRBD1 (6 bases). CDR3 size: 14 residues. With 4 bases removed from V and 8 bases from J, the gap between germline ends came to 14 bases. Germline V gene lookup returns CDR1 LNHDA and CDR2 SQIVND (reference sequence). The CDR3 loop is CASSTGRGYEKLFF. The CDR3 DNA sequence: TGTGCCAGTAGTACCGGCAGGGGTTACGAAAAACTGTTTTTT.

The rearrangement links TRBV24-1 to TRBJ2-5, with D uncertain. Germline-derived CDR1 and CDR2 are KGHDR and SFDVKD. The CDR3 spans 13 residues. Deletions cut 5 bases from V and 2 bases from J, with 8 bases between. The CDR3 loop is CATSGHGQETQYF. CDR3 DNA sequence: TGTGCCACCAGTGGCCACGGACAAGAGACCCAGTACTTC.

The chain is built from TRBV4-2 and TRBJ2-7; perhaps TRBD2 as D (6 bases). The CDR3 loop spans 14 amino acids. V dropped 1 base and J dropped 3 bases, with 10 bases sitting between them. The germline gives CDR1 LGHNA, CDR2 YNFKEQ. CDR3 nucleotides: TGTGCCAGCAGCCAAGCGGGGGATTACTACGAGCAGTACTTC. This sequence encodes CASSQAGDYYEQYF.

The chain uses TRBV13 and TRBJ2-1, with D perhaps TRBD1 (6 bases). Between the trimmed V and J ends, which lost 5 bases and 8 bases, there was a span of 10 bases. Per germline, CDR1 PRHDT and CDR2 FYEKMQ (reference sequence). The CDR3 covers 12 residues. The CDR3 DNA reads as TGTGCCAGCAGCCAGGGGTGGCATGAGCAGTTCTTC. Translated, it gives CASSQGWHEQFF.

This sequence joins TRBV5-1 and TRBJ2-1, with D perhaps matching TRBD2 (6 bases). The germline V gene has CDR1 SGHRS and CDR2 YFSETQ. Between the trimmed V and J ends, which lost 0 bases and 8 bases, there was a span of 12 bases. CDR3 length: 14 residues. The CDR3 loop reads CASSLGFREDEQFF. The DNA for the CDR3 is TGCGCCAGCAGCTTGGGGTTCAGGGAGGATGAGCAGTTCTTC.